The rows below give T cell receptor beta chains drawn from one sample of a study of shared clonotypes between healthy human individuals. The assay was immunoSEQ multiplex PCR, and TCRdb's table has in-frame clones only and misses some. The sample includes roughly 2.1 million clones, roughly 91% seen only once; the top ten take 1.7%. Specimen: naive CD8+ T cells from PBMCs. These receptors all come from a young man in good health. Some clones in this sample may be carry-over from other donors' samples. Each CDR3 is given with its conserved first and last residue. The D gene is left open where the match is weak. Expanded clones are given a class, and other clones once, few, many or no size at all.

d_gene | abundance | j_gene | v_gene | len | CDR3nt | CDR3aa
. | . | TRBJ1-1 | TRBV18 | 13 | TGTGCCAGCTCACCAGAAGGGTCCTCGGAAGCTTTCTTT | CASSPEGSSEAFF
TRBD2 | . | TRBJ2-1 | TRBV27 | 16 | TGTGCCAGCAGTTTCGGACTAGCGGGAACGTTCAATGAGCAGTTCTTC | CASSFGLAGTFNEQFF
. | . | TRBJ1-1 | TRBV9 | 13 | TGTGCCAGCAGCGTCAGGGACCTCTCTGAAGCTTTCTTT | CASSVRDLSEAFF
. | . | TRBJ2-2 | TRBV11-2 | 14 | TGTGCCAGCAGCTTAGATTTAGCGAGCGGGGAGCTGTTTTTT | CASSLDLASGELFF
. | . | TRBJ1-2 | TRBV5-4 | 12 | TGTGCCAGCAGCTTGGAGGGTAATGGCTACACCTTC | CASSLEGNGYTF
TRBD1 | . | TRBJ2-7 | TRBV7-9 | 14 | TGTGCCAGCAGTCCCCGGGACAGGGGATACGAGCAGTACTTC | CASSPRDRGYEQYF
TRBD2 | . | TRBJ2-3 | TRBV7-9 | 17 | TGTGCCAGCAGCTTAGCGGGACTAGCGGGAGGTATAGATACGCAGTATTTT | CASSLAGLAGGIDTQYF
. | . | TRBJ2-5 | TRBV23-1 | 15 | TGCGCCAGCAGTCCTCAATCGTGGCTAGGAGAGACCCAGTACTTC | CASSPQSWLGETQYF
. | . | TRBJ1-5 | TRBV15 | 15 | TGTGCCACCAGCAGAGATTTCGGGTACAATCAGCCCCAGCATTTT | CATSRDFGYNQPQHF
TRBD1 | . | TRBJ1-1 | TRBV13 | 15 | TGTGCCAGCAGCCCCGGTACAGGGGATAACACTGAAGCTTTCTTT | CASSPGTGDNTEAFF
. | once | TRBJ1-5 | TRBV5-5 | 15 | TGTGCCAGCAGCTTGGGGCATACCCTAGAGCCGCCCCAGCATTTT | CASSLGHTLEPPQHF
. | . | TRBJ2-7 | TRBV2 | 15 | TGTGCCAGCAGTGAAGGGGCAGGGAGCTCCTACGAGCAGTACTTC | CASSEGAGSSYEQYF
. | . | TRBJ2-3 | TRBV28 | 14 | TGTGCCAGCCGACCGGCGGGTTATTCAGATACGCAGTATTTT | CASRPAGYSDTQYF
. | few | TRBJ1-1 | TRBV7-9 | 13 | TGTGCCAGCAGCTTAGTGGGGAACACTGAAGCTTTCTTT | CASSLVGNTEAFF
. | . | TRBJ2-6 | TRBV7-9 | 17 | TGTGCCAGCAGCGATAATTGGGGGGACTCTGGGGCCAACGTCCTGACTTTC | CASSDNWGDSGANVLTF
. | . | TRBJ2-3 | TRBV5-1 | 14 | TGCGCCAGCAGCTTGAGGTCCCTCACAGATACGCAGTATTTT | CASSLRSLTDTQYF
. | . | TRBJ2-7 | TRBV7-9 | 13 | TGTGCCAGCAGCTTAGTTGTGGGTTACGAGCAGTACTTC | CASSLVVGYEQYF
. | . | TRBJ2-2 | TRBV7-2 | 15 | TGTGCCAGCAGCTCCCGCGTGGCAGACACCGGGGAGCTGTTTTTT | CASSSRVADTGELFF
. | . | TRBJ1-5 | TRBV4-1 | 16 | TGCGCCAGCAGCCAGAACTACCGGGACAGCAATCAGCCCCAGCATTTT | CASSQNYRDSNQPQHF
. | . | TRBJ2-7 | TRBV27 | 15 | TGTGCCAGCAGTTTCGGGGCAGGCGCTACCTACGAGCAGTACTTC | CASSFGAGATYEQYF
TRBD1 | . | TRBJ2-7 | TRBV19 | 15 | TGTGCCAGTAGTCCGCCCCGACAGGGGTTCCACGAGCAGTACTTC | CASSPPRQGFHEQYF
. | . | TRBJ1-1 | TRBV5-6 | 15 | TGTGCCAGCAGCTTGGATCCGGACGCGAACACTGAAGCTTTCTTT | CASSLDPDANTEAFF
. | . | TRBJ2-3 | TRBV10-2 | 13 | TGCGCCAGCGTGGGCGGGACCGTGGGTACGCAGTATTTT | CASVGGTVGTQYF
TRBD1 | . | TRBJ2-1 | TRBV19 | 15 | TGTGCCAGTAGTATTGGACAGGGTCTCTACAATGAGCAGTTCTTC | CASSIGQGLYNEQFF
. | . | TRBJ1-2 | TRBV6-1 | 14 | TGTGCCACCTATCCGGGACGGACTATCTATGGCTACACCTTC | CATYPGRTIYGYTF
TRBD2 | . | TRBJ2-5 | TRBV14 | 16 | TGTGCCAGCAGCTCCCGACTAGCGGGAGGCCGAGAGACCCAGTACTTC | CASSSRLAGGRETQYF
. | . | TRBJ1-3 | TRBV12-1 | 16 | TGTGCCAGCAGCTCCGGGACAGCCAAAAAAGAGAACACCATATATTTT | CASSSGTAKKENTIYF
. | . | TRBJ2-5 | TRBV2 | 13 | TGTGCCAGCAGTGACCGGGAGCAAGAGACCCAGTACTTC | CASSDREQETQYF
. | . | TRBJ2-2 | TRBV6-5 | 15 | TGTGCCAGCAGCCTCCAGGGGAATGGGGCCGGGGAGCTGTTTTTT | CASSLQGNGAGELFF
TRBD1 | . | TRBJ1-3 | TRBV27 | 18 | TGTGCCAGCAGTTTAATTTCGGACAGGGGGCTAGCTGGAAACACCATATATTTT | CASSLISDRGLAGNTIYF
. | . | TRBJ1-1 | TRBV10-1 | 15 | TGCGCCAGCAGTGAGTCATGGATTAATGTGGCTGAAGCTTTCTTT | CASSESWINVAEAFF
. | . | TRBJ1-3 | TRBV5-4 | 15 | TGTGCCAGCAGACCAGGGACGGGCTCTGGAAACACCATATATTTT | CASRPGTGSGNTIYF
. | . | TRBJ2-7 | TRBV7-2 | 13 | TGTGCCAGCAGCTTAGGTGGGGGTGCCGAGCAGTACTTC | CASSLGGGAEQYF
TRBD1 | . | TRBJ1-4 | TRBV27 | 14 | TGTGCCAGCAGTCTTATAGGGGGCGTTGAAAAACTGTTTTTT | CASSLIGGVEKLFF
TRBD1 | . | TRBJ2-7 | TRBV9 | 14 | TGTGCCAGCAGCGCACAGGGGGCCCCCTACGAGCAGTACTTC | CASSAQGAPYEQYF
. | . | TRBJ2-3 | TRBV15 | 14 | TGTGCCACCAGCCGAAGGTGGGAAACAGATACGCAGTATTTT | CATSRRWETDTQYF
. | . | TRBJ1-1 | TRBV7-8 | 15 | TGTGCCAGCAGCTCCAGGAAGGGTAGGAACACTGAAGCTTTCTTT | CASSSRKGRNTEAFF
. | . | TRBJ1-2 | TRBV6-6 | 13 | TGTGCCAGCAGTCCACTCGACGGGGGGGGCTACACCTTC | CASSPLDGGGYTF
. | . | TRBJ2-7 | TRBV27 | 14 | TGTGCCAGCAGTTCGTGGGAGCGGAACTACGAGCAGTACTTC | CASSSWERNYEQYF
TRBD1 | . | TRBJ2-1 | TRBV27 | 15 | TGTGCCAGCAGTATGGGACAGGGCTACTACAATGAGCAGTTCTTC | CASSMGQGYYNEQFF
TRBD1 | . | TRBJ2-7 | TRBV29-1 | 16 | TGCAGCGTTGAAACTCCTGCCGGGACAGGGGCCTACGAGCAGTACTTC | CSVETPAGTGAYEQYF
TRBD2 | . | TRBJ2-2 | TRBV30 | 13 | TGTGCCTGGAGAGACGGGAGGACCGGGGAGCTGTTTTTT | CAWRDGRTGELFF
TRBD1 | . | TRBJ1-2 | TRBV11-3 | 12 | TGTGCCAGCAGCCACAGGGGGCAAGGCTACACCTTC | CASSHRGQGYTF
. | once | TRBJ1-3 | TRBV18 | 14 | TGTGCCAGCTCACTGTGGAAATCTGGAAACACCATATATTTT | CASSLWKSGNTIYF
. | . | TRBJ1-5 | TRBV4-1 | 13 | TGCGCCAGCAGCCATGGCATTAATCAGCCCCAGCATTTT | CASSHGINQPQHF
TRBD1 | few | TRBJ1-1 | TRBV11-2 | 13 | TGTGCCAGCAGCTTAGATGGGACAGCTGAAGCTTTCTTT | CASSLDGTAEAFF
TRBD2 | . | TRBJ2-2 | TRBV18 | 19 | TGTGCCAGCTCACCCGTGACTAGCGGGAGCGAATGGAACACCGGGGAGCTGTTTTTT | CASSPVTSGSEWNTGELFF
. | . | TRBJ2-1 | TRBV2 | 14 | TGTGCCAGCAGTGGTAGCGGCTCCTACAATGAGCAGTTCTTC | CASSGSGSYNEQFF
TRBD2 | . | TRBJ2-1 | TRBV13 | 16 | TGTGCCAGCAGCTTATTTGCGGGAGACCGATACAATGAGCAGTTCTTC | CASSLFAGDRYNEQFF
TRBD2 | . | TRBJ2-1 | TRBV7-9 | 16 | TGTGCCAGCAGCTTAGTGGGCGGGAGCCTCTACAATGAGCAGTTCTTC | CASSLVGGSLYNEQFF
TRBD1 | . | TRBJ1-2 | TRBV2 | 17 | TGTGCCAGCAGTGAAGCGTGGCAGGGGGCGGGAGGCTATGGCTACACCTTC | CASSEAWQGAGGYGYTF
. | once | TRBJ2-1 | TRBV7-9 | 13 | TGTGCCAGCAGCTTAGGGGGGGCAAATGAGCAGTTCTTC | CASSLGGANEQFF
TRBD1 | . | TRBJ2-7 | TRBV5-1 | 15 | TGCGCCAGCAGTCCATACGGGACAGGGGACAACGAGCAGTACTTC | CASSPYGTGDNEQYF